This is a list of T cell receptor beta chains from one sample in a study of PD-L1 blockade in urothelial cancer. Produced via immunoSEQ multiplex PCR; TCRdb's table is partial and in-frame only. The table has about 91,000 clones, more than 85% seen once; the top ten hold roughly 10%. The sequencing used PBMCs, collected around atezolizumab (anti-PD-L1) treatment. Receptors were obtained from a man aged 55-75 years with urothelial cancer. The CDR3 runs from the conserved cysteine through the conserved F or W. Fields, in order: J gene, D gene, V gene, clone size, CDR3 protein, CDR3 DNA. A D gene is named only where the DNA matches it firmly. Part of the rows lack a size; the others show once, few, many or a class for expanded clones.

j_call: TRBJ2-7
d_call: TRBD2
v_call: TRBV4-1
clone_size: .
cdr3_aa: CASSQGGSSYEQYF
cdr3_nt: TGCGCCAGCAGCCAGGGCGGGAGCTCCTACGAGCAGTACTTC

j_call: TRBJ2-2
d_call: .
v_call: TRBV9
clone_size: .
cdr3_aa: CASTVPPGSGELFF
cdr3_nt: TGTGCCAGCACCGTACCCCCGGGGTCCGGGGAGCTGTTTTTT

j_call: TRBJ1-1
d_call: .
v_call: TRBV23-1
clone_size: .
cdr3_aa: CASSQSAYRQRLNTEAFF
cdr3_nt: TGCGCCAGCAGTCAATCCGCCTACCGGCAGCGGTTGAACACTGAAGCTTTCTTT

j_call: TRBJ2-7
d_call: .
v_call: TRBV13
clone_size: .
cdr3_aa: CASSLGDRSGYEQYF
cdr3_nt: TGTGCCAGCAGCTTAGGCGACCGCAGCGGCTACGAGCAGTACTTC

j_call: TRBJ2-1
d_call: .
v_call: TRBV4-3
clone_size: .
cdr3_aa: CASSQVDRHNNEQFF
cdr3_nt: TGCGCCAGCAGCCAAGTTGACAGGCACAACAATGAGCAGTTCTTC

j_call: TRBJ2-2
d_call: .
v_call: TRBV7-9
clone_size: .
cdr3_aa: CASSSTGGTGELFF
cdr3_nt: TGTGCCAGCAGCTCGACTGGCGGCACCGGGGAGCTGTTTTTT

j_call: TRBJ1-3
d_call: .
v_call: TRBV6-1
clone_size: .
cdr3_aa: CASSEAGEQTGNTIYF
cdr3_nt: TGTGCCAGCAGTGAAGCCGGCGAACAGACTGGAAACACCATATATTTT

j_call: TRBJ2-3
d_call: TRBD2
v_call: TRBV5-1
clone_size: .
cdr3_aa: CASRGTSGTSTDTQYF
cdr3_nt: TGCGCCAGCAGAGGGACTAGCGGGACTAGCACAGATACGCAGTATTTT

j_call: TRBJ1-2
d_call: TRBD1
v_call: TRBV7-2
clone_size: .
cdr3_aa: CASQGQGVRGYTF
cdr3_nt: TGTGCCAGCCAGGGACAGGGGGTACGTGGCTACACCTTC

j_call: TRBJ2-7
d_call: TRBD1
v_call: TRBV5-4
clone_size: .
cdr3_aa: CASSLGQGAEVYEQYF
cdr3_nt: TGTGCCAGCAGCTTGGGACAGGGGGCTGAGGTGTACGAGCAGTACTTC

j_call: TRBJ1-4
d_call: TRBD1
v_call: TRBV14
clone_size: .
cdr3_aa: CASSGFAGTGVEKLFF
cdr3_nt: TGTGCCAGCAGCGGGTTTGCCGGGACAGGGGTCGAAAAACTGTTTTTT

j_call: TRBJ1-5
d_call: .
v_call: TRBV7-2
clone_size: .
cdr3_aa: CASSLLGSQNQPQHF
cdr3_nt: TGTGCCAGCAGCTTACTAGGCTCCCAAAATCAGCCCCAGCATTTT

j_call: TRBJ2-1
d_call: TRBD1
v_call: TRBV29-1
clone_size: .
cdr3_aa: CSVPKVGGRFNEQFF
cdr3_nt: TGCAGCGTCCCAAAGGTAGGGGGCAGGTTCAATGAGCAGTTCTTC

j_call: TRBJ1-1
d_call: .
v_call: TRBV6-5
clone_size: .
cdr3_aa: CASRRFDRTEAFF
cdr3_nt: TGTGCCAGCAGAAGATTCGACAGAACTGAAGCTTTCTTT

j_call: TRBJ2-1
d_call: TRBD2
v_call: TRBV15
clone_size: .
cdr3_aa: CATSRDPGTSGSGYNEQFF
cdr3_nt: TGTGCCACCAGCAGAGATCCGGGGACTAGCGGGAGTGGTTACAATGAGCAGTTCTTC

j_call: TRBJ2-1
d_call: TRBD2
v_call: TRBV6-1
clone_size: .
cdr3_aa: CASSEGTSPVQFF
cdr3_nt: TGTGCCAGCAGTGAAGGGACTAGCCCCGTGCAGTTCTTC

j_call: TRBJ2-7
d_call: TRBD1
v_call: TRBV6-6
clone_size: .
cdr3_aa: CASTRPGQAYEQYF
cdr3_nt: TGTGCCAGCACCAGACCGGGACAGGCCTACGAGCAGTACTTC

j_call: TRBJ2-1
d_call: TRBD1
v_call: TRBV13
clone_size: .
cdr3_aa: CASSLVSQGAYNEQFF
cdr3_nt: TGTGCCAGCAGCTTAGTTTCACAGGGGGCTTACAATGAGCAGTTCTTC

j_call: TRBJ1-1
d_call: .
v_call: TRBV7-2
clone_size: .
cdr3_aa: CASSLRVGGSPEAFF
cdr3_nt: TGTGCCAGCAGCTTAAGAGTGGGAGGGTCTCCTGAAGCTTTCTTT

j_call: TRBJ1-5
d_call: TRBD1
v_call: TRBV27
clone_size: .
cdr3_aa: CASSSWTGVNQPQHF
cdr3_nt: TGTGCCAGCAGTTCGTGGACAGGGGTCAATCAGCCCCAGCATTTT

j_call: TRBJ2-3
d_call: .
v_call: TRBV10-3
clone_size: .
cdr3_aa: CAISDRGSVTSTDTQYF
cdr3_nt: TGTGCCATCAGTGACCGAGGGAGTGTCACTAGCACAGATACGCAGTATTTT

j_call: TRBJ2-7
d_call: .
v_call: TRBV14
clone_size: .
cdr3_aa: CASSQTQLQYF
cdr3_nt: TGTGCCAGCAGCCAAACTCAACTTCAGTACTTC

j_call: TRBJ2-1
d_call: .
v_call: TRBV10-3
clone_size: once
cdr3_aa: CAISESQVYNEQFF
cdr3_nt: TGTGCCATCAGTGAGTCGCAGGTCTACAATGAGCAGTTCTTC

j_call: TRBJ1-2
d_call: .
v_call: TRBV4-1
clone_size: .
cdr3_aa: CASSQDPLGTWGYTF
cdr3_nt: TGCGCCAGCAGCCAAGACCCCTTGGGGACATGGGGCTACACCTTC

j_call: TRBJ2-7
d_call: TRBD2
v_call: TRBV9
clone_size: .
cdr3_aa: CASSVGGGGETYEQYF
cdr3_nt: TGTGCCAGCAGCGTAGGTGGGGGGGGAGAGACCTACGAGCAGTACTTC

j_call: TRBJ2-7
d_call: .
v_call: TRBV7-9
clone_size: .
cdr3_aa: CASSLESGESEQYF
cdr3_nt: TGTGCCAGCAGCTTAGAAAGCGGCGAGTCCGAGCAGTACTTC

j_call: TRBJ2-5
d_call: TRBD2
v_call: TRBV7-2
clone_size: .
cdr3_aa: CASSLALAGAPGETQYF
cdr3_nt: TGTGCCAGCAGCTTAGCTCTAGCGGGAGCCCCCGGGGAGACCCAGTACTTC

j_call: TRBJ1-5
d_call: .
v_call: TRBV27
clone_size: .
cdr3_aa: CASSLYSPGQPQHF
cdr3_nt: TGTGCCAGCAGTTTATACTCACCGGGTCAGCCCCAGCATTTT

j_call: TRBJ2-5
d_call: TRBD1
v_call: TRBV7-2
clone_size: .
cdr3_aa: CASSTRTGAETQYF
cdr3_nt: TGTGCCAGCAGCACGAGGACAGGGGCAGAGACCCAGTACTTC

j_call: TRBJ2-2
d_call: .
v_call: TRBV18
clone_size: .
cdr3_aa: CASSPGQNTGELFF
cdr3_nt: TGTGCCAGCTCACCAGGACAGAACACCGGGGAGCTGTTTTTT

j_call: TRBJ2-6
d_call: .
v_call: TRBV9
clone_size: .
cdr3_aa: CASRTSGANVLTF
cdr3_nt: TGTGCCAGCAGGACTTCTGGGGCCAACGTCCTGACTTTC

j_call: TRBJ2-3
d_call: TRBD1
v_call: TRBV2
clone_size: few
cdr3_aa: CASNRGADTQYF
cdr3_nt: TGTGCCAGCAACAGGGGCGCAGATACGCAGTATTTT

j_call: TRBJ1-1
d_call: .
v_call: TRBV4-1
clone_size: .
cdr3_aa: CASSQGLQGTEAFF
cdr3_nt: TGCGCCAGCAGCCAGGGTCTGCAGGGGACTGAAGCTTTCTTT

j_call: TRBJ1-5
d_call: .
v_call: TRBV10-2
clone_size: .
cdr3_aa: CASSEFGGNQPQHF
cdr3_nt: TGCGCCAGCAGTGAATTCGGGGGAAATCAGCCCCAGCATTTT

j_call: TRBJ1-4
d_call: TRBD1
v_call: TRBV4-3
clone_size: .
cdr3_aa: CASSQGTGMGGHEKLFF
cdr3_nt: TGCGCCAGCAGCCAAGGGACAGGGATGGGCGGGCATGAAAAACTGTTTTTT

j_call: TRBJ2-5
d_call: .
v_call: TRBV5-8
clone_size: .
cdr3_aa: CASSTVVYQETQYF
cdr3_nt: TGTGCCAGCAGTACTGTAGTTTACCAAGAGACCCAGTACTTC

j_call: TRBJ2-2
d_call: TRBD2
v_call: TRBV28
clone_size: .
cdr3_aa: CASSNLAGRNTGELFF
cdr3_nt: TGTGCCAGCAGTAATCTAGCGGGTCGTAACACCGGGGAGCTGTTTTTT

j_call: TRBJ2-7
d_call: TRBD2
v_call: TRBV9
clone_size: .
cdr3_aa: CASSQSGRGGSMDEQYF
cdr3_nt: TGTGCCAGCAGCCAAAGTGGACGGGGCGGGAGCATGGACGAGCAGTACTTC

j_call: TRBJ2-7
d_call: TRBD2
v_call: TRBV28
clone_size: once
cdr3_aa: CASSLTSGIYEQYF
cdr3_nt: TGTGCCAGCAGTTTGACTAGCGGGATCTACGAGCAGTACTTC

j_call: TRBJ2-3
d_call: .
v_call: TRBV7-2
clone_size: .
cdr3_aa: CASSPHTDTQYF
cdr3_nt: TGTGCCAGCTCCCCCCACACAGATACGCAGTATTTT

j_call: TRBJ2-5
d_call: TRBD2
v_call: TRBV5-1
clone_size: .
cdr3_aa: CASSLAAGGGRRETQYF
cdr3_nt: TGCGCCAGCAGCTTGGCGGCGGGCGGGGGACGGCGAGAGACCCAGTACTTC